This entry lists 17 T cell receptor beta chains sequenced from one sample in a study of T cells in Graves' hyperthyroidism and ophthalmopathy. The source material, RNA transcripts, was used to amplify TCR beta CDR3 regions. A first-round RT-PCR of the TCR CDR3 used the HTBI primer set. From the multiplex PCR reads, TCRdb called clonotypes with MiXCR, one entry per CDR3 protein. The sample consists of fewer than 650,000 distinct CDR3 sequences, roughly 15% of them appearing once. The sequenced sample was blood. The receptors were sampled from a woman in her thirties or forties with Graves' ophthalmopathy.

This clonotype was observed a few times. This chain connects TRBV6-2 or TRBV6-3 to TRBJ2-7, with D unresolved. The CDR3 totals 14 residues. Germline assignment: CDR1 MNHEY and CDR2 SVGEGT. Between the trimmed V and J ends, which lost 4 bases and 5 bases, there was a span of 15 bases. CDR3 region: CASSSVFLGNEQYF. The CDR3 region has the DNA TGTGCCAGCAGTTCGGTATTCCTAGGTAACGAGCAGTACTTC.

In DNA, the CDR3 is TGTGCCAGCAGTTCACAGGCCGGGGATTATGGCTACACCTTC. It translates to CASSSQAGDYGYTF. The J gene is TRBJ1-2, the V gene TRBV27, with a tentative D call TRBD1 (5 bases). This CDR3 region has 14 residues. V was pared by 4 bases and J by 5 bases, with 14 bases between. The germline V gene has CDR1 MNHEY and CDR2 SMNVEV (reference sequence).

The table lists this clonotype with a few counts. J is TRBJ2-2 and V is TRBV28, with 9 bases fitting TRBD2. Germline lookup yields CDR1 MDHEN and CDR2 SYDVKM. V was clipped by 6 bases and J by 5 bases; unmatched bases: 10. This CDR3 is built from 16 residues. The CDR3 DNA reads as TGTGCCAGCAGCCTTCCCGGACTAGCGCCTACCGGGGAGCTGTTTTTT. As protein: CASSLPGLAPTGELFF.

This clonotype showed up many times. The chain joins TRBV11-2 to TRBJ2-7, with 8 bases lining up with TRBD2. This CDR3 is 14 amino acids long. With 5 bases clipped from V and 3 bases from J, the junction kept 6 bases outside the gene matches. Germline V gene data show CDR1 as SGHAT and CDR2 as FQNNGV. The DNA for the CDR3 is TGTGCCAGCAGCCAATCTCTAGCGGGCTACGAGCAGTACTTC. It is translated as CASSQSLAGYEQYF.

This clonotype was counted at least ten times. The V call is TRBV11-2, the J call TRBJ2-7, with a weak D call TRBD2 (5 bases). Germline CDR1 reads SGHAT; CDR2 reads FQNNGV. Trimming pared 4 bases from V and 7 bases from J, leaving 11 bases between. The CDR3 runs 12 residues. The CDR3, as DNA: TGTGCCAGCAGCTCAGAAGCGGTAGAGCAGTACTTC. Translated, it gives CASSSEAVEQYF.

This clonotype was detected ten times or more. This chain uses TRBV4-1 with TRBJ2-2, with D tentatively TRBD2 (5 bases). This CDR3 contains 15 residues. V shed 3 bases and J shed 1 base, with 9 bases lying between them. Germline CDR1 is MGHRA and CDR2 is YSYEKL. CDR3 sequence: CASSHPTRNTGELFF. The CDR3 coding sequence is TGCGCCAGCAGCCATCCAACTAGGAACACCGGGGAGCTGTTTTTT.

The chain uses TRBV2 and TRBJ2-5; TRBD2 matches at 7 bases. Germline V CDR1 and CDR2: SNHLY, FYNNEI. V gave up 7 bases and J gave up 5 bases; unmatched junction bases: 7. CDR3 length equals 13 residues. The CDR3 DNA reads as TGTGCCAGCAACACAGAGGGAGGGGAGACCCAGTACTTC. Residues: CASNTEGGETQYF.

There are a few counts of this clonotype. The rearrangement joins TRBV18 to TRBJ2-5; D not resolved. With 0 bases removed from V and 3 bases from J, the gap between germline ends came to 8 bases. Germline V gives CDR1 KGHSH, CDR2 LQKENI. The CDR3 length is 14 residues. In nucleotides, the CDR3 is TGTGCCAGCTCACCACCTAGTAGGGAAGAGACCCAGTACTTC. This gives the protein CASSPPSREETQYF. The full variable domain, in which reference TRBV18 and TRBJ2-5 provide the parts outside the CDR3, is NAGVMQNPRHLVRRRGQEARLRCSPMKGHSHVYWYRQLPEEGLKFMVYLQKENIIDESGMPKERFSAEFPKEGPSILRIQQVVRGDSAAYFCASSPPSREETQYFGPGTRLLVL.

This chain links TRBV12-3 or TRBV12-4 with TRBJ1-1; D is uncertain. V lost 4 bases and J 1 base, leaving 7 bases between the germline ends. The CDR3 totals 13 residues. The CDR3 coding sequence is TGTGCCAGCAGTTCATACGAGAACACTGAAGCTTTCTTT. Amino acid sequence: CASSSYENTEAFF.

Ten or more counts support this clonotype. The V gene is TRBV15, the J gene TRBJ2-7, with D possibly matching TRBD2 (5 bases). In germline, CDR1 is LNHNV, CDR2 YYDKDF (reference sequence). The V gene lost 5 bases and the J gene lost 2 bases, with 13 bases spanning the gap. This CDR3 region has 14 residues. The CDR3 nucleotides read TGTGCCACCAGCCTCTCTTTGGGAGCCTACGAGCAGTACTTC. It translates to CATSLSLGAYEQYF.

This clonotype was found once. The chain joins TRBV6-1 to TRBJ1-1; maybe TRBD1 (6 bases). V dropped 5 bases and J dropped 7 bases, with 17 bases sitting between them. CDR1 is MNHNS, CDR2 SASEGT, per germline. This CDR3 has 14 residues. CDR3 amino acids: CASSIPGVRGEAFF. The CDR3 DNA is TGTGCCAGCAGTATTCCAGGGGTTCGGGGTGAAGCTTTCTTT.

This sequence joins TRBV5-5 and TRBJ2-2, with no clear D. The V gene's germline CDR1 is SGHKS and CDR2 YYEKEE (reference sequence). This CDR3 has 12 amino acids. Deletions cut 4 bases from V and 7 bases from J, with 8 bases between. This CDR3 reads CASSPWIGELFF. The CDR3 DNA sequence: TGTGCCAGCAGCCCCTGGATCGGGGAGCTGTTTTTT.

The chain has TRBV5-1 and TRBJ1-2; 7 bases are shared with TRBD1. The CDR3 totals 18 residues. The germline V gene has CDR1 SGHRS and CDR2 YFSETQ. J lost 1 base, V lost 3 bases, and 15 bases had no gene match. CDR3 loop: CASSSGTAVQTFNYGYTF. The CDR3 coding sequence is TGCGCCAGCAGCTCCGGGACAGCCGTTCAAACTTTTAACTATGGCTACACCTTC.

V gene TRBV6-5 combines with J gene TRBJ1-1; D is perhaps TRBD1 (6 bases). V lost 6 bases to trimming and J lost 2 bases, with 10 bases between them. The CDR3 is 13 residues long. Per germline, CDR1 MNHEY and CDR2 SVGAGI. The CDR3 DNA sequence: TGTGCCAGCAGGCTACAGGGTAACACTGAAGCTTTCTTT. Its protein product is CASRLQGNTEAFF.

The CDR3 protein is CASSLLAGPIEQYF. The CDR3 coding sequence is TGTGCCAGCAGTTTACTAGCGGGACCCATCGAGCAGTACTTC. The chain links TRBV27 to TRBJ2-7; the match to TRBD2 covers 9 bases. Germline V gene sequence: CDR1 MNHEY, CDR2 SMNVEV (reference sequence). With 2 bases clipped from V and 6 bases from J, the junction kept 5 bases outside the gene matches. The CDR3 contains 14 residues.

This clonotype was observed many times. This sequence joins TRBV28 and TRBJ2-3, with TRBD2 identical over 7 bases. Germline assignment: CDR1 MDHEN and CDR2 SYDVKM. The CDR3 totals 15 residues. Germline trimming cut 5 bases from V and 2 bases from J; bases unmatched to any gene: 7. The CDR3 here is CASSPGEGLTDTQYF. The CDR3, as DNA: TGTGCCAGCAGTCCTGGGGAGGGCCTCACAGATACGCAGTATTTT.

The table lists this clonotype with many counts. The chain links TRBV7-2 to TRBJ1-2; D unresolved. Germline CDR1 and CDR2: SGHTA and FQGNSA. The CDR3 is made up of 13 amino acids. With 1 base removed from V and 8 bases from J, the gap between germline ends came to 11 bases. The CDR3: CASSLERGGGYTF. The CDR3 DNA is TGTGCCAGCAGCTTAGAGCGTGGTGGAGGCTACACCTTC.